One and the same sample provided the 25 T cell receptor beta chains below, sequenced in a study of identical twins. TCRdb processed the 5' RACE reads anew with MiXCR; each CDR3 protein has one entry. The table shows some 730,000 distinct CDR3 sequences, with approximately 18% occurring only once. These data were also reused for a study on T cells expressing NK-cell markers.

Sequencing was performed on PBMCs. The source of these receptors is a woman under 30 in good health.

This chain uses TRBV27 with TRBJ2-7; TRBD2 matches 7 bases. Trimming cost V 5 bases and J 1 base; bases outside gene matches: 11. The CDR3 has 16 amino acids. Looked up from germline, CDR1 is MNHEY and CDR2 is SMNVEV (reference sequence). The CDR3 region is CASSTYSGTISYEQYF. The CDR3 DNA reads TGTGCCAGCAGTACCTACAGCGGGACTATATCCTACGAGCAGTACTTC.

The chain employs TRBV29-1 and TRBJ2-3, with D hard to call. Trimming left V 4 bases short and J 3 bases short, with 5 bases between. This CDR3 region has 11 residues. Germline CDR1 is SQVTM and CDR2 is ANQGSEA. This chain's CDR3 is CSVVGTDTQYF. The CDR3 coding sequence is TGCAGCGTTGTAGGAACAGATACGCAGTATTTT.

The V and J genes are TRBV3-1 and TRBJ2-5; TRBD1 might be the D (6 bases). The germline V and J ends were trimmed by 5 bases and 5 bases, with 12 bases remaining between them. CDR1 is LGHDT and CDR2 is YNNKEL in the germline V gene (reference sequence). This CDR3 is built from 13 residues. DNA of the CDR3: TGTGCCAGCAGCAACAGGGTTCGCGAGACCCAGTACTTC. Translated, it gives CASSNRVRETQYF.

This clonotype was counted between two and nine times. The rearrangement uses TRBV6-1 and TRBJ1-2; 8 bases are shared with TRBD1. The CDR3 has 14 amino acids. V dropped 6 bases and J dropped 6; count of bases not matched to a gene: 9. Germline V CDR1 and CDR2: MNHNS, SASEGT. The CDR3 here is CASSPETGVNGYTF. For the CDR3, the DNA is TGTGCCAGCAGCCCGGAGACAGGGGTAAATGGCTACACCTTC.

The chain uses TRBV20-1 and TRBJ2-1, with a weak D call TRBD2 (6 bases). The germline V gene encodes CDR1 DFQATT and CDR2 SNEGSKA (reference sequence). The CDR3 runs to 13 residues. Trimming took off 4 bases at V and 4 bases at J, with 11 bases between the two ends. The chain's CDR3 is CSAIGTSYNEQFF. In DNA form, the CDR3 reads TGCAGTGCTATAGGGACTTCATACAATGAGCAGTTCTTC.

This clonotype appeared a few times. This rearrangement joins TRBV7-9 to TRBJ2-6; TRBD1 might be the D (5 bases). V lost 4 bases to trimming and J lost 0 bases, with 10 bases between them. Germline CDR1 is SEHNR and CDR2 is FQNEAQ (reference sequence). The CDR3 length is 16 residues. For the CDR3, the DNA is TGTGCCAGCAGCTCTGGACAAACCTCTGGGGCCAACGTCCTGACTTTC. Encoded protein: CASSSGQTSGANVLTF. The full variable domain, completed using reference TRBV7-9 and TRBJ2-6, is DTGVSQNPRHKITKRGQNVTFRCDPISEHNRLYWYRQTLGQGPEFLTYFQNEAQLEKSRLLSDRFSAERPKGSFSTLEIQRTEQGDSAMYLCASSSGQTSGANVLTFGAGSRLTVL.

This clonotype was picked up many times. This chain joins TRBV7-9 and TRBJ2-7; 9 bases map to TRBD1. Trimming cost V 6 bases and J 0 bases; bases outside gene matches: 3. The CDR3 spans 14 residues. CDR1 and CDR2 from the germline V gene are SEHNR and FQNEAQ (reference sequence). This CDR3 reads CASSGTGSSYEQYF. CDR3 sequence (DNA): TGTGCCAGCAGTGGGACAGGGAGCTCCTACGAGCAGTACTTC.

This clonotype was counted between two and nine times. The chain uses TRBV5-1 and TRBJ2-1; D is unclear. Per germline, CDR1 SGHRS and CDR2 YFSETQ. V was shortened by 0 bases and J by 9 bases, with 10 bases between the two germline ends. The CDR3 is made up of 13 amino acids. The CDR3 is CASSLGGIGEQFF. As DNA, the CDR3 is TGCGCCAGCAGCTTGGGTGGGATCGGTGAGCAGTTCTTC.

The chain carries TRBV18 and TRBJ1-2; D is unclear. Germline V CDR1 and CDR2: KGHSH, LQKENI. CDR3 size: 13 residues. Between the trimmed V and J ends, which lost 1 base and 2 bases, there was a span of 5 bases. The DNA for the CDR3 is TGTGCCAGCTCACCACAGAGCAACTATGGCTACACCTTC. This codes for CASSPQSNYGYTF.

This clonotype was seen a handful of times. The chain links TRBV29-1 to TRBJ1-4; D is possibly TRBD1 (5 bases). The CDR3 is 13 residues long. CDR1 and CDR2 from the germline V gene are SQVTM and ANQGSEA. Trimming removed 3 bases from V and 10 bases from J, with 15 bases in between. The CDR3 DNA reads TGCAGCGTTGATGGGCACAGTGGGGGAAAACTGTTTTTT. Translating gives CSVDGHSGGKLFF.

The rearrangement uses TRBV5-1 and TRBJ1-1; the match to TRBD1 covers 9 bases. This CDR3 is 14 amino acids long. V lost 4 bases, J lost 7 bases, and 8 bases stayed unmatched. Germline CDR1 is SGHRS and CDR2 is YFSETQ. The CDR3 bases are TGCGCCAGCAGCAAAGGGGACAGGGCGGGTGAAGCTTTCTTT. Encoded protein: CASSKGDRAGEAFF.

This clonotype came up a few times. The rearrangement links TRBV9 to TRBJ2-1, with TRBD2 identical over 9 bases. The CDR3 covers 15 residues. CDR1 and CDR2 (germline): SGDLS, YYNGEE. V gave up 2 bases and J gave up 7 bases; unmatched junction bases: 7. CDR3 protein: CASSVGGSGSNEQFF. For the CDR3, the DNA is TGTGCCAGCAGCGTTGGCGGTAGCGGGAGTAATGAGCAGTTCTTC.

This chain links TRBV29-1 with TRBJ1-4; weak D call: TRBD1 (5 bases). Trimming took off 7 bases at V and 5 bases at J, with 14 bases between the two ends. CDR1 is SQVTM and CDR2 is ANQGSEA in the germline V gene. The CDR3 runs to 13 residues. The CDR3 DNA reads TGCAGCGATTGTGCAGGGATCAATGAAAAACTGTTTTTT. Its protein is CSDCAGINEKLFF.

This clonotype was seen a few times. The rearrangement joins TRBV29-1 to TRBJ1-3, with D unclear. The CDR3 covers 16 residues. Germline V CDR1 and CDR2: SQVTM, ANQGSEA. V was clipped by 7 bases and J by 0 bases, with 19 bases between them. The CDR3 DNA sequence: TGCAGCGCCCGGATACCGCGACTCCTCTCTGGAAACACCATATATTTT. Protein sequence: CSARIPRLLSGNTIYF.

This clonotype was seen a few times. The chain links TRBV10-2 to TRBJ2-1, with D perhaps TRBD1 or TRBD2 (5 bases each). Germline CDR1 and CDR2: WSHSY and SAAADI. The CDR3 extends over 17 amino acids. V lost 0 bases, J lost 9 bases, and 21 bases lay in between. The CDR3 loop is CASSESPYRQPRGEQFF. CDR3 nucleotides: TGCGCCAGCAGTGAGTCACCCTACAGACAGCCGAGGGGTGAGCAGTTCTTC.

The chain joins TRBV20-1 to TRBJ2-7; maybe TRBD2 (7 bases). The CDR3 length is 14 residues. V was clipped by 4 bases and J by 2 bases, with 15 bases between them. Germline lookup yields CDR1 DFQATT and CDR2 SNEGSKA (reference sequence). CDR3 sequence reads: CSATSSGTTYEQYF. The CDR3 coding sequence is TGCAGTGCTACATCAAGCGGGACAACCTACGAGCAGTACTTC.

CDR3 sequence reads: CASSPVLAGGDYEQYF. CDR3 sequence (DNA): TGTGCCAGCAGCCCTGTTCTAGCGGGGGGCGACTACGAGCAGTACTTC. The genes are TRBV7-2 and TRBJ2-7, with 11 bases aligning to TRBD2. V lost 5 bases and J lost 3; bases outside the gene matches: 9. Germline CDR1 SGHTA, CDR2 FQGNSA. This CDR3 is built from 16 residues.

This clonotype was counted only a few times. The chain recombines TRBV20-1 with TRBJ1-1; D remains unclear. Trimming took 5 bases from V and 0 from J, leaving 10 bases between them. The CDR3 runs 13 residues. Germline values: CDR1 DFQATT, CDR2 SNEGSKA (reference sequence). In DNA form, the CDR3 reads TGCAGTGCTCTGGACGGTATGAACACTGAAGCTTTCTTT. This codes for CSALDGMNTEAFF.

The rearrangement joins TRBV20-1 to TRBJ2-2, with D hard to call. V lost 4 bases and J lost 4, with 10 bases in between. Germline-derived CDR1 and CDR2 are DFQATT and SNEGSKA (reference sequence). The CDR3 is 13 amino acids. The CDR3 DNA reads TGCAGTGCTATTTGGTCAGGCACCGGGGAGCTGTTTTTT. Translation gives CSAIWSGTGELFF.

This clonotype was counted a few times. This rearrangement joins TRBV20-1 to TRBJ2-5; a weak D match, TRBD2 (5 bases). Trimming removed 2 bases at V and 5 bases at J, with 15 bases between. Germline lookup yields CDR1 DFQATT and CDR2 SNEGSKA (reference sequence). The CDR3 has 14 residues. The CDR3 sequence is CSARQPRGWETQYF. The CDR3 bases are TGCAGTGCTAGACAACCCCGGGGTTGGGAGACCCAGTACTTC.

J is TRBJ2-7 and V is TRBV6-1; D possibly corresponds to TRBD1 (6 bases). This CDR3 contains 15 residues. The V gene's germline CDR1 is MNHNS and CDR2 SASEGT. Trimming took 6 bases from V and 0 from J, leaving 15 bases between them. In DNA form, the CDR3 reads TGTGCCAGCAGGATCCCGACAGGTATCTCCTACGAGCAGTACTTC. This encodes CASRIPTGISYEQYF.

The chain's CDR3 is CASSPPGGSRLNTEAFF. The CDR3 DNA is TGTGCCAGCTCACCACCGGGAGGGAGTCGGCTGAACACTGAAGCTTTCTTT. The chain uses TRBV18 and TRBJ1-1; no clear D. V was pared by 0 bases and J by 0 bases, with 14 bases between. The CDR3 is 17 residues long. Germline V lookup: CDR1 KGHSH, CDR2 LQKENI. Together with reference TRBV18 and TRBJ1-1, the CDR3 gives the full variable domain: NAGVMQNPRHLVRRRGQEARLRCSPMKGHSHVYWYRQLPEEGLKFMVYLQKENIIDESGMPKERFSAEFPKEGPSILRIQQVVRGDSAAYFCASSPPGGSRLNTEAFFGQGTRLTVV.

This clonotype has just a few counts. The DNA for the CDR3 is TGTGCCAGCAGTCCCGGACCGCCAGGTGGCTACACCTTC. Translation gives CASSPGPPGGYTF. The V gene is TRBV12-3 or TRBV12-4, the J gene TRBJ1-2; D is uncertain. V dropped 5 bases and J dropped 7 bases, with 14 bases sitting between them. This CDR3 has 13 amino acids.

The chain has TRBV18 and TRBJ2-7, with D possibly TRBD2 on 6 matching bases. Between the trimmed V and J ends, which lost 0 bases and 2 bases, there was a span of 14 bases. Germline loops: CDR1 KGHSH, CDR2 LQKENI. CDR3 length: 16 amino acids. The CDR3 loop is CASSPPSGVGTYEQYF. The CDR3 DNA sequence: TGTGCCAGCTCACCACCTTCGGGGGTAGGGACCTACGAGCAGTACTTC.

This clonotype was detected only a few times. The V and J genes are TRBV6-5 and TRBJ1-1, with D uncertain. The germline CDR1 and CDR2 sequences are MNHEY and SVGAGI. V dropped 5 bases and J dropped 4 bases, with 26 bases sitting between them. The length of the CDR3 is 18 residues. The CDR3 sequence: CASSHTPLEGGRTTEAFF. The CDR3 DNA reads as TGTGCCAGCAGTCACACCCCGTTGGAGGGAGGACGGACCACTGAAGCTTTCTTT.